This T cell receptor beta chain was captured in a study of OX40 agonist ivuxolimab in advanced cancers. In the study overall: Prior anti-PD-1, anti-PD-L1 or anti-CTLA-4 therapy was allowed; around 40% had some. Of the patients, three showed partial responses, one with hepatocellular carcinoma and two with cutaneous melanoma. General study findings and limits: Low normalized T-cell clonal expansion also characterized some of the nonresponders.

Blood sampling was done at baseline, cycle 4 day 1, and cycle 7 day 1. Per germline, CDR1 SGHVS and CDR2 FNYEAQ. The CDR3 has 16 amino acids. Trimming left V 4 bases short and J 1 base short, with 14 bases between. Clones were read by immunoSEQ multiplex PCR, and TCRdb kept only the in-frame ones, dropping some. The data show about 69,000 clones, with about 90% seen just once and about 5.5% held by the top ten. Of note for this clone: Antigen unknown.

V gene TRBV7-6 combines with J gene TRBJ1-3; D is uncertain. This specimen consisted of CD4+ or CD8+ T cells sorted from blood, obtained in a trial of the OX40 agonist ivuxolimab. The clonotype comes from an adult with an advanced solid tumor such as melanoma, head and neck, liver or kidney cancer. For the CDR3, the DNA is TGTGCCAGCAGCTCATCTACTACAACGTCTGGAAACACCATATATTTT. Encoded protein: CASSSSTTTSGNTIYF.